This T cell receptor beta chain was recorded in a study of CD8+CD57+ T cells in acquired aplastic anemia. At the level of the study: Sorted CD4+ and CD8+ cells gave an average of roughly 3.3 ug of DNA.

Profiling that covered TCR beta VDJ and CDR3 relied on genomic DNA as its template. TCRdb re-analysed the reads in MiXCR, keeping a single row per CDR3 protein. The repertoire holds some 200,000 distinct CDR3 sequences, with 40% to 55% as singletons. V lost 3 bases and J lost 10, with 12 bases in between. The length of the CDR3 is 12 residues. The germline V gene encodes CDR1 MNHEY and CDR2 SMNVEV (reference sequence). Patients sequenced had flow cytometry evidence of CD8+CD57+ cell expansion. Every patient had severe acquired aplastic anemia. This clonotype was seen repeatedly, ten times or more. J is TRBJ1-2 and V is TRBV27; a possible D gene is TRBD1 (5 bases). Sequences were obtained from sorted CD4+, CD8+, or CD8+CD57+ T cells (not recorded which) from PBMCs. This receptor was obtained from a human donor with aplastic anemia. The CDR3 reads CASSLQGMDYTF. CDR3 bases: TGTGCCAGCAGTTTGCAGGGTATGGACTACACCTTC.